The T cell receptor (beta chain) under discussion was sequenced for a study of T cells in Graves' hyperthyroidism and ophthalmopathy. Study outcomes and limitations: Most clonotypes expanded in the thyroid (above 0.001) were also present in blood.

The CDR3 regions of TCR beta were amplified from RNA transcripts. The HTBI primer set drove a first-round RT-PCR of the TCR CDR3. TCRdb re-derived calls from the multiplex PCR reads in MiXCR, one entry per CDR3 protein. The sample consists of about 540,000 distinct CDR3 sequences, approximately 44% of them appearing once. Worth noting for this clonotype: Its antigen is unknown.

V was cut by 3 bases and J by 2 bases, with 14 bases left in between. Germline CDR1 and CDR2: LNHNV and YYDKDF (reference sequence). The CDR3 has 15 residues. The sequencing sample was made of peripheral blood or thyroid tissue (not recorded which). The chain has TRBV15 and TRBJ2-7; maybe TRBD1 (5 bases). This TCR came from a woman aged 18-29 years with Graves' hyperthyroidism. The CDR3 DNA reads TGTGCCACCAGCAGCTCGGACACGATAACCTACGAGCAGTACTTC. Its translation: CATSSSDTITYEQYF. The whole variable domain, filled in from reference TRBV15 and TRBJ2-7, reads DAMVIQNPRYQVTQFGKPVTLSCSQTLNHNVMYWYQQKSSQAPKLLFHYYDKDFNNEADTPDNFQSRRPNTSFCFLDIRSPGLGDTAMYLCATSSSDTITYEQYFGPGTRLTVT.